These 7 T cell receptor beta chains share one sample of origin, sequenced in a study of CD8 T cells in Susac syndrome. RNA totalling roughly 0.45 to 1 ug underwent reverse transcription with random hexamers. TCRdb re-called the immunoSEQ multiplex PCR reads with MiXCR, one entry per CDR3 protein. Counted here are about 180,000 distinct CDR3 sequences, roughly 92% occurring once; the ten biggest clones make up 0.09% to 0.1%. The material sequenced was CD4+ T cells from PBMCs. The receptors derive from a human donor with multiple sclerosis.

The chain uses TRBV2 and TRBJ2-5, with D perhaps TRBD1 or TRBD2 (5 bases each). V lost 5 bases, J lost 0 bases, and 7 bases lay in between. CDR1 and CDR2 from the germline V gene are SNHLY and FYNNEI. This CDR3 has 13 amino acids. CDR3 in DNA: TGTGCCAGCAGTCGGGACCACCAAGAGACCCAGTACTTC. It is translated as CASSRDHQETQYF.

J is TRBJ2-3 and V is TRBV28, with TRBD2 matching 9 bases. V lost 3 bases, J lost 6 bases, and 7 bases stayed unmatched. Germline loops: CDR1 MDHEN, CDR2 SYDVKM. The CDR3 is 15 amino acids. CDR3 nucleotides: TGTGCCAGCAGTTTCCCTGGCGGGAGGGCTGATACGCAGTATTTT. Protein: CASSFPGGRADTQYF.

The gene calls are TRBV12-3 or TRBV12-4 and TRBJ2-1, with D perhaps TRBD1 or TRBD2 (5 bases each). Trimming took off 3 bases at V and 9 bases at J, with 15 bases between the two ends. The CDR3 consists of 14 residues. CDR3 nucleotides: TGTGCCAGCAGTTTGGGCAGGGAGTGGGCTGAGCAGTTCTTC. It specifies CASSLGREWAEQFF.

The V call is TRBV6-5, the J call TRBJ2-1; D could derive from TRBD1 or TRBD2 (6 bases each). CDR1 MNHEY and CDR2 SVGAGI come from the germline V gene. The CDR3 totals 13 residues. Between the trimmed V and J ends, which lost 7 bases and 6 bases, there was a span of 13 bases. The CDR3 protein is CASNPGGGNEQFF. Here the CDR3 DNA reads TGTGCCAGCAATCCCGGAGGGGGCAATGAGCAGTTCTTC.

The chain uses TRBV5-1 and TRBJ2-3; possible D gene TRBD1, 5 bases. The CDR3 runs to 15 residues. V lost 4 bases to trimming and J lost 0 bases, with 12 bases between them. Germline-derived CDR1 and CDR2 are SGHRS and YFSETQ. CDR3 DNA: TGCGCCAGCAGCGCCACAGGCTATAGCACAGATACGCAGTATTTT. Its protein product is CASSATGYSTDTQYF.

This chain connects TRBV20-1 to TRBJ2-3, with a weak D call TRBD1 (6 bases). This CDR3 has 15 residues. Germline V gene lookup returns CDR1 DFQATT and CDR2 SNEGSKA (reference sequence). Trimming stripped 3 bases from V and 2 bases from J, with 15 bases between. The CDR3 region has the DNA TGCAGTGCTAGTCCCCACAGGGCTCACACAGATACGCAGTATTTT. It translates to CSASPHRAHTDTQYF.

This rearrangement joins TRBV19 to TRBJ2-5; 10 bases line up with TRBD2. Germline lookup yields CDR1 LNHDA and CDR2 SQIVND (reference sequence). With 0 bases clipped from V and 4 bases from J, the junction kept 5 bases outside the gene matches. This CDR3 region has 16 residues. The CDR3, as DNA: TGTGCCAGTAGTATAGACCTAGCGGGAGTACGAGAGACCCAGTACTTC. Translating it yields CASSIDLAGVRETQYF.